What follows describes a single TCR beta chain. Its antigen remains unknown. The data were produced by immunoSEQ multiplex PCR, yet TCRdb's version contains in-frame clones alone and is incomplete. Among fewer than 40,000 clones listed, roughly 80% were seen once. The sample comes from a study of T cells in narcolepsy. Study findings and constraints: Comparing one patient's CSF and blood CD4+ clonotypes highlighted HCRT- and TRIB2-specific autoreactive clonotypes. No autoreactive T cell clone sequences appeared in some memory CD4+ repertoires.

Trimming cost V 0 bases and J 2 bases; bases outside gene matches: 4. Germline assignment: CDR1 SGHNT and CDR2 YYREEE (reference sequence). The CDR3 totals 16 residues. Sequencing was carried out using memory (CD45RA-) CD4+ T cells from blood. The rearrangement joins TRBV5-4 to TRBJ2-3; 9 bases map to TRBD2. The sequence derives from a human donor in good health. The CDR3 region is CASSLAAGGPTDTQYF. The CDR3 coding sequence is TGTGCCAGCAGCTTGGCGGCGGGGGGGCCCACAGATACGCAGTATTTT. The full variable domain, completed using reference TRBV5-4 and TRBJ2-3, is ETGVTQSPTHLIKTRGQQVTLRCSSQSGHNTVSWYQQALGQGPQFIFQYYREEENGRGNFPPRFSGLQFPNYSSELNVNALELDDSALYLCASSLAAGGPTDTQYFGPGTRLTVL.